The clone carrying this T cell receptor beta chain occurred once. The target antigen is unknown. This record comes from a study of cytomegalovirus exposure and HLA in healthy donors. General study findings and limits: Versus the approximately 700-donor mean, an Asian-associated ancestry cluster reportedly showed fewer N-insertions in a later analysis.

It was with 60 Vbeta and 13 Jbeta primers that the PCR ran. The repertoire was sequenced with immunoSEQ multiplex PCR; TCRdb's copy has only in-frame clones and lacks some. The data hold 100,000 to 150,000 clones, with approximately 80% observed a single time. The germline V gene has CDR1 SEHNR and CDR2 FQNEAQ (reference sequence). V lost 0 bases, J lost 13 bases, and 15 bases lay in between. There are 13 residues in the CDR3. Sequencing was performed on PBMCs. This clonotype was obtained from a man in his forties in good health and CMV-seronegative. V usage is TRBV7-9 and J usage is TRBJ2-5; perhaps TRBD2 as D (7 bases). CDR3 sequence (DNA): TGTGCCAGCAGCTTAGCCGGGGGGCTGGGTACGTACTTC. Residues: CASSLAGGLGTYF.